These T cell receptor beta chains were read from a single sample in a study of T cell changes during pregnancy in multiple sclerosis. Sequencing was performed with immunoSEQ multiplex PCR; in TCRdb, only in-frame clones are kept and a portion is missing. Of approximately 40,000 clones in the sample, about 92% were seen once. Sequenced material: CD8+ T cells from peripheral blood mononuclear cells, taken in the third trimester of pregnancy. The receptor set was obtained from a female donor with multiple sclerosis, enrolled in a pregnancy study. Both conserved end residues are part of each CDR3. A D gene is named only where the DNA matches it firmly. Only part of the rows carry a size: once, few, many, or a class if the clone is expanded.

d_call: TRBD1
clone_size: .
v_call: TRBV2
j_call: TRBJ2-7
cdr3_nt: TGTGCCGGCAACAGGGGTACCTACGAGCAGTACTTC
cdr3_aa: CAGNRGTYEQYF

d_call: .
clone_size: .
v_call: TRBV11-2
j_call: TRBJ1-1
cdr3_nt: TGTGCCAGCAGCCCCGAGCTTGGCGGGACTGAAGCTTTCTTT
cdr3_aa: CASSPELGGTEAFF

d_call: .
clone_size: few
v_call: TRBV10-2
j_call: TRBJ2-1
cdr3_nt: TGCGCCAGCAGTGGGTCGGGCGGGGGCGCCTTCAATGAGCAGTTCTTC
cdr3_aa: CASSGSGGGAFNEQFF

d_call: TRBD1
clone_size: .
v_call: TRBV9
j_call: TRBJ1-5
cdr3_nt: TGTGCCAGCAGCGCCGGGGGGGGACAGCAAAGCAATCAGCCCCAGCATTTT
cdr3_aa: CASSAGGGQQSNQPQHF

d_call: .
clone_size: .
v_call: TRBV4-2
j_call: TRBJ2-1
cdr3_nt: TGTGCCAGCAGCCAACCGACAGACTCCTACAATGAGCAGTTCTTC
cdr3_aa: CASSQPTDSYNEQFF

d_call: TRBD2
clone_size: .
v_call: TRBV13
j_call: TRBJ2-1
cdr3_nt: TGTGCCAGCAGCTCACCGGGACTAGCGGGGAATGATCGTCCGAATGAGCAGTTCTTC
cdr3_aa: CASSSPGLAGNDRPNEQFF

d_call: .
clone_size: .
v_call: TRBV9
j_call: TRBJ1-1
cdr3_nt: TGTGCCAGCAGCTCATCGACAGACACTGAAGCTTTCTTT
cdr3_aa: CASSSSTDTEAFF

d_call: TRBD1
clone_size: once
v_call: TRBV5-1
j_call: TRBJ1-1
cdr3_nt: TGCGCCAGCAGCTTGGCCCAGGGGACAGGGGTTATGAACACTGAAGCTTTCTTT
cdr3_aa: CASSLAQGTGVMNTEAFF

d_call: .
clone_size: .
v_call: TRBV19
j_call: TRBJ2-3
cdr3_nt: TGTGCCAGTAGTATCGGACAAAGCACAGATACGCAGTATTTT
cdr3_aa: CASSIGQSTDTQYF

d_call: .
clone_size: .
v_call: TRBV13
j_call: TRBJ2-7
cdr3_nt: TGTGCCAGCAGCTTACGTCTCGAAGGGGCCCAATTCTACGAGCAGTACTTC
cdr3_aa: CASSLRLEGAQFYEQYF

d_call: .
clone_size: .
v_call: TRBV19
j_call: TRBJ2-5
cdr3_nt: TGTGCCAGTAGTATTGGCGCCGGGCAAGAGACCCAGTACTTC
cdr3_aa: CASSIGAGQETQYF

d_call: TRBD2
clone_size: .
v_call: TRBV9
j_call: TRBJ2-1
cdr3_nt: TGTGCCAGCAGCGTAGCTGAGCGGGGGTTCTCCTACAATGAGCAGTTCTTC
cdr3_aa: CASSVAERGFSYNEQFF

d_call: .
clone_size: .
v_call: TRBV7-9
j_call: TRBJ2-7
cdr3_nt: TGTGCCAGCAGCTTAACTACCTACGAGCAGTACTTC
cdr3_aa: CASSLTTYEQYF

d_call: TRBD1
clone_size: .
v_call: TRBV5-1
j_call: TRBJ2-7
cdr3_nt: TGCGCCAGCCAGGACAGGGGCCATCAGGGTGGCGAGCAGTACTTC
cdr3_aa: CASQDRGHQGGEQYF

d_call: TRBD1
clone_size: .
v_call: TRBV7-9
j_call: TRBJ1-1
cdr3_nt: TGTGCCAGCGATGGGAACAGGGGGGAAGCTTTCTTT
cdr3_aa: CASDGNRGEAFF

d_call: .
clone_size: .
v_call: TRBV11-2
j_call: TRBJ2-3
cdr3_nt: TGTGCCAGCAGCTTCGGGGGTGGGATGACGCAGTATTTT
cdr3_aa: CASSFGGGMTQYF

d_call: TRBD2
clone_size: .
v_call: TRBV6-5
j_call: TRBJ2-1
cdr3_nt: TGTGCCAGCAGACTAGCGGGGGGGCCTAGAAATGAGCAGTTCTTC
cdr3_aa: CASRLAGGPRNEQFF

d_call: TRBD2
clone_size: .
v_call: TRBV5-8
j_call: TRBJ2-3
cdr3_nt: TGTGCCAGCAGCTCCGGGGCTAGCGGGGGGGTATCCACAGATACGCAGTATTTT
cdr3_aa: CASSSGASGGVSTDTQYF

d_call: .
clone_size: .
v_call: TRBV13
j_call: TRBJ2-1
cdr3_nt: TGTGCCAGCAGCTTAGTTATCAGGGCCTCCTACAATGAGCAGTTCTTC
cdr3_aa: CASSLVIRASYNEQFF

d_call: .
clone_size: .
v_call: TRBV5-6
j_call: TRBJ2-7
cdr3_nt: TGTGCCAGCAGACCGGGACAAGGATACGAGCAGTACTTC
cdr3_aa: CASRPGQGYEQYF

d_call: TRBD1
clone_size: .
v_call: TRBV13
j_call: TRBJ1-5
cdr3_nt: TGTGCCAGCAGTCGAAACGACAGGGGTTGGCAGCCCCAGCATTTT
cdr3_aa: CASSRNDRGWQPQHF

d_call: .
clone_size: .
v_call: TRBV4-1
j_call: TRBJ2-1
cdr3_nt: TGCGCCAGCAGCCAAGCGCAACTGGATGAGCAGTTCTTC
cdr3_aa: CASSQAQLDEQFF

d_call: .
clone_size: .
v_call: TRBV5-1
j_call: TRBJ2-7
cdr3_nt: TGCGCCAGCAGCTTTGACCCGACGAGGGAGCAGTACTTC
cdr3_aa: CASSFDPTREQYF

d_call: TRBD1
clone_size: .
v_call: TRBV5-6
j_call: TRBJ1-3
cdr3_nt: TGTGCCAGCGCCAGGGGGACAGATGGAAACACCATATATTTT
cdr3_aa: CASARGTDGNTIYF

d_call: .
clone_size: .
v_call: TRBV29-1
j_call: TRBJ1-4
cdr3_nt: TGCAGCGTTGTGGGACTGGAGGGGGAAAAACTGTTTTTT
cdr3_aa: CSVVGLEGEKLFF

d_call: TRBD1
clone_size: .
v_call: TRBV19
j_call: TRBJ2-7
cdr3_nt: TGTGCCAGTAGACCCTACGGGACAGGGACCTACGAGCAGTACTTC
cdr3_aa: CASRPYGTGTYEQYF

d_call: TRBD2
clone_size: .
v_call: TRBV9
j_call: TRBJ2-7
cdr3_nt: TGTGCCAGCAGCGTACGAGGTTTTCGTGGGACTACCTCCTACGAGCAGTACTTC
cdr3_aa: CASSVRGFRGTTSYEQYF

d_call: .
clone_size: .
v_call: TRBV27
j_call: TRBJ2-7
cdr3_nt: TGTGCCAGCAGTCCTAGTGGCTACGAGCAGTACTTC
cdr3_aa: CASSPSGYEQYF